This TCR beta chain was recorded in a study of blood T cell repertoires in COVID-19. In the authors' workflow: Quantification of nucleated cells was approximated via reference gene primer amplification. Libraries were prepared by immunoSEQ multiplex PCR; TCRdb keeps only in-frame clonotypes and omits some of them. V, J and clone size are those of that table, while D and trimming were read from the DNA. The sample lists approximately 300,000 clones, about 92% seen once, with less than 20% in the top ten. This receptor was taken from a woman in her 30s who had recovered from COVID-19. The sample taken for sequencing was PBMCs or T cells enriched from blood (not recorded which).

CDR3 bases: TGCAGTGCTAGTAGACAGGGGTGGGGAGAGACCCAGTACTTC. Residues: CSASRQGWGETQYF. The chain uses TRBV20-1 and TRBJ2-5; TRBD1 matches 8 bases. The CDR3 contains 14 residues. CDR1 DFQATT and CDR2 SNEGSKA come from the germline V gene (reference sequence). V lost 3 bases to trimming and J lost 4 bases; unmatched junction nucleotides: 7.